What follows are 19 T cell receptor beta chains derived from one specimen sequenced in a study of blood T cell repertoires in COVID-19. Sequenced by immunoSEQ multiplex PCR; TCRdb stores in-frame clones only, minus some. Of 350,000 to 450,000 clones detected, over 75% appear once; the ten largest clones hold 1.4% to 1.5%. The material sequenced was PBMCs or T cells enriched from blood (not recorded which). The receptors come from a woman under 30 who had been exposed to COVID-19.

The genes are TRBV6-6 and TRBJ2-1; unclear D gene. The V and J ends lost 8 bases and 10 bases respectively, with 15 bases between them. This CDR3 is built from 12 residues. CDR1 and CDR2 from the germline V gene are MNHNY and SVGAGI (reference sequence). CDR3 bases: TGTGCCAGCGGTAGTGGAGCGAGGGAGCAGTTCTTC. Protein sequence: CASGSGAREQFF.

This chain connects TRBV18 to TRBJ1-1; tentative D call: TRBD1 (5 bases). Germline CDR1 is KGHSH and CDR2 is LQKENI. The CDR3 has 13 residues. Trimming cost V 5 bases and J 1 base, with 8 bases left between them. CDR3 residues: CASSEGANTEAFF. Written as DNA, the CDR3 is TGTGCCAGCTCAGAAGGGGCGAACACTGAAGCTTTCTTT.

This clone is a singleton in its sample. The same CDR3 also results from other DNA sequences found in this sample. This chain connects TRBV7-3 to TRBJ2-5; 7 bases are shared with TRBD2. Germline V gene data show CDR1 as SGHTA and CDR2 as FQGTGA. V was pared by 5 bases and J by 5 bases, with 5 bases of the junction left unmatched. This CDR3 is 13 amino acids long. This CDR3 is CASSPLGGETQYF. CDR3 DNA: TGTGCCAGCAGCCCCCTCGGGGGGGAGACCCAGTACTTC.

The rearrangement links TRBV1 to TRBJ2-2; the DNA was not used to check the table's D call, TRBD2. TRBV1 is an annotated pseudogene. The CDR3 sequence is 15 residues long. CDR3 sequence reads: CTRNIAGGGTGELFF. The CDR3 DNA is TGCACCAGAAATATTGCGGGGGGAGGGACCGGGGAGCTGTTTTTT.

This chain uses TRBV7-9 with TRBJ1-2; D is ambiguous. Deletions cut 8 bases from V and 8 bases from J, with 15 bases between. Germline CDR1 and CDR2: SEHNR and FQNEAQ (reference sequence). The CDR3 has 12 amino acids. The CDR3 bases are TGTGCCAGCTCGACTTCAAATACGGGCTACACCTTC. Amino acid sequence: CASSTSNTGYTF.

The chain recombines TRBV7-9 with TRBJ1-2; possible D gene TRBD1, 6 bases. The CDR3 is 13 amino acids. The germline V and J ends were trimmed by 3 bases and 6 bases, with 11 bases remaining between them. The germline CDR1 and CDR2 sequences are SEHNR and FQNEAQ (reference sequence). The CDR3 loop reads CASSLDSTNGYTF. CDR3 nucleotides: TGTGCCAGCAGCTTGGACAGTACTAATGGCTACACCTTC.

The chain uses TRBV9 and TRBJ2-3; 12 bases map to TRBD2. V trimming: 7 bases; J trimming: 1 base; junction bases outside the gene matches: 4. The CDR3 spans 15 residues. Germline V gene lookup returns CDR1 SGDLS and CDR2 YYNGEE. The CDR3 here is CASRRLAGGTDTQYF. As DNA, the CDR3 is TGTGCCAGCCGGCGACTAGCGGGGGGCACAGATACGCAGTATTTT.

A remark on this clone: Other DNA sequences in the sample encode the same CDR3. The rearrangement uses TRBV28 and TRBJ1-5; D is perhaps TRBD1 (5 bases). The ends were cut back, 5 bases at V and 0 bases at J, with 11 bases in the middle. The CDR3 loop spans 15 amino acids. The germline V gene has CDR1 MDHEN and CDR2 SYDVKM. CDR3 nucleotides: TGTGCCAGCAGTCCACCAGGGTATAGCAATCAGCCCCAGCATTTT. Translated: CASSPPGYSNQPQHF.

The chain combines TRBV7-6 with TRBJ1-2; TRBD1 matches 8 bases. With V trimmed by 5 bases and J by 4 bases, 3 bases remained unmatched. Germline V lookup: CDR1 SGHVS, CDR2 FNYEAQ. This CDR3 contains 13 residues. The CDR3, as DNA: TGTGCCAGCAGCAAGACAGGGGCCTATGGCTACACCTTC. It codes for CASSKTGAYGYTF.

In this sample, this clone turned up once. The CDR3 protein is CASSRTEEKLFF. In DNA, the CDR3 is TGTGCCAGCAGCCGGACAGAAGAAAAACTGTTTTTT. The chain combines TRBV6-2 or TRBV6-3 with TRBJ1-4, with D possibly being TRBD1 (6 bases). The germline V gene encodes CDR1 MNHEY and CDR2 SVGEGT. This CDR3 has 12 residues. The V gene lost 6 bases and the J gene lost 8 bases, with 10 bases spanning the gap.

Here the CDR3 DNA reads TGTGCCAGCAGCCGCTTTTCTTACGAGCAGTACTTC. This codes for CASSRFSYEQYF. The rearrangement uses TRBV7-8 and TRBJ2-7; D not resolved. With 5 bases removed from V and 4 bases from J, the gap between germline ends came to 9 bases. CDR1 is SGHVS, CDR2 FQNEAQ, per germline. This CDR3 region has 12 residues.

The gene calls are TRBV19 and TRBJ2-2; 7 bases are a match to TRBD1. Germline values: CDR1 LNHDA, CDR2 SQIVND (reference sequence). The CDR3 length is 16 residues. After removal of 7 bases from V and 1 base from J, the junction contained 9 bases not matched to a gene. The CDR3 DNA reads TGTGCCAGTAAAAAAGAGGGGGCCCTGAACACCGGGGAGCTGTTTTTT. This encodes CASKKEGALNTGELFF.

This sequence joins TRBV27 and TRBJ2-2; D remains ambiguous. V lost 7 bases and J lost 8, with 17 bases in between. CDR3 length: 14 amino acids. Germline V gene lookup returns CDR1 MNHEY and CDR2 SMNVEV (reference sequence). The CDR3 is CASTEWPPRGELFF. Here the CDR3 DNA reads TGTGCCAGCACCGAATGGCCCCCTAGGGGGGAGCTGTTTTTT.

This clone occurred once. V gene TRBV5-4 combines with J gene TRBJ1-6, with a tentative D call TRBD1 (5 bases). The CDR3 is made up of 16 amino acids. V dropped 0 bases and J dropped 5 bases, with 12 bases sitting between them. Germline V gene data show CDR1 as SGHNT and CDR2 as YYREEE (reference sequence). The CDR3 loop is CASSLAGPSNNSPLHF. In DNA form, the CDR3 reads TGTGCCAGCAGCTTGGCAGGGCCGTCTAATAATTCACCCCTCCACTTT. The complete variable domain, with remaining parts taken from reference TRBV5-4 and TRBJ1-6, reads ETGVTQSPTHLIKTRGQQVTLRCSSQSGHNTVSWYQQALGQGPQFIFQYYREEENGRGNFPPRFSGLQFPNYSSELNVNALELDDSALYLCASSLAGPSNNSPLHFGNGTRLTVT.

The chain carries TRBV28 and TRBJ2-2; TRBD2 matches at 9 bases. V shed 3 bases and J 13 bases; nucleotides not matched to a gene: 6. This CDR3 has 13 residues. CDR1 is MDHEN, CDR2 SYDVKM, per germline. Here the CDR3 reads CASSLASGVSLFF. CDR3 nucleotide sequence: TGTGCCAGCAGTTTGGCTAGCGGGGTGTCGCTGTTTTTT.

The chain joins TRBV13 to TRBJ2-7, with 7 bases identical to TRBD1. Germline CDR1 reads PRHDT; CDR2 reads FYEKMQ (reference sequence). This CDR3 is 16 amino acids long. V was clipped by 2 bases and J by 0 bases; unmatched bases: 7. The CDR3 sequence is CASSLRLRGNSYEQYF. The CDR3 DNA reads TGTGCCAGCAGCTTACGGCTCAGGGGGAACTCCTACGAGCAGTACTTC.

This chain links TRBV30 with TRBJ1-3; D is undetermined. Germline-derived CDR1 and CDR2 are GTSNPN and SVGIG (reference sequence). The V end lost 8 bases, the J end lost 0 bases, and 17 bases lay between the germline ends. CDR3 length equals 15 residues. The DNA for the CDR3 is TGTGCCGGAACGGGGAGTGGATCCTCTGGAAACACCATATATTTT. The encoded protein is CAGTGSGSSGNTIYF.

This clone was seen more than once but under ten times. J is TRBJ1-1 and V is TRBV7-3, with 7 bases fitting TRBD1. This CDR3 region has 14 residues. V shed 5 bases, J shed 4 bases, and the junction held 7 bases outside the gene matches. The germline CDR1 and CDR2 sequences are SGHTA and FQGTGA. The CDR3 coding sequence is TGTGCCAGCAGCCCGACGACAGGGATCACTGAAGCTTTCTTT. It is translated as CASSPTTGITEAFF.

The V call is TRBV28, the J call TRBJ1-4; TRBD1 matches 12 bases. There are 16 residues in the CDR3. V shed 5 bases, J shed 8 bases, and the junction held 9 bases outside the gene matches. Germline V gives CDR1 MDHEN, CDR2 SYDVKM. As DNA, the CDR3 is TGTGCCAGCAGTGGGACAGGGGGCGCCGGACGGGAAAAACTGTTTTTT. Protein: CASSGTGGAGREKLFF.